This T cell receptor (beta chain) was profiled in a study of blood T cell repertoires in COVID-19. The assay was immunoSEQ multiplex PCR, and TCRdb's table has in-frame clones only and misses some. The sample holds around 220,000 clones; around 88% are singletons and the top ten take around 15%. V shed 4 bases, J shed 2 bases, and the junction held 7 bases outside the gene matches. The CDR3 extends over 16 amino acids. Germline V gives CDR1 SGHNT, CDR2 YYREEE (reference sequence). Sequenced sample: PBMCs or T cells enriched from blood (not recorded which). V is TRBV5-4 and J is TRBJ2-3; 10 nucleotides line up with TRBD2. The sequence derives from a woman in her 50s with acute COVID-19. This chain's CDR3 is CASSLLLAGTTDTQYF. CDR3 bases: TGTGCCAGCAGCCTATTACTAGCGGGGACCACAGATACGCAGTATTTT.